The sequence of this T cell receptor (beta chain) was determined in a study of brain T cells in children with intractable seizures. This clone was picked up one time. V was pared by 5 bases and J by 8 bases, with 12 bases between. The germline V gene has CDR1 LNHDA and CDR2 SQIVND (reference sequence). This CDR3 has 12 amino acids. Assay used: immunoSEQ multiplex PCR; TCRdb lists only in-frame clones, some missing. The sample lists 75,000 to 80,000 clones; roughly 91% were seen once. Here the sequenced sample was peripheral blood, taken at surgery. J is TRBJ1-2 and V is TRBV19; unclear D gene. This clonotype originated in a boy younger than two with tuberous sclerosis and intractable seizures. The CDR3 DNA reads as TGTGCCAGTAGTTGGGATTCGTGGGGCTACACCTTC. This gives the protein CASSWDSWGYTF.